The rows below give T cell receptor beta chains drawn from one sample of a study of cytomegalovirus exposure and HLA in healthy donors. Clones were sequenced by immunoSEQ multiplex PCR, and TCRdb holds only the in-frame ones, with some missing. This sample yields roughly 290,000 clones, of which 80% are seen a single time; more than 0.3% belongs to the top ten. The sequencing input was PBMCs. Every receptor here comes from a girl aged 2-9 years in good health and CMV-seronegative. Each CDR3 is given with its conserved first and last residue. The D gene is left open where the match is weak. Clone size is stated in some rows and not others, as once, few, many or a class when expanded.

>.|13|TRBV6-5|TRBJ1-1|.
CASEPGLNTEAFF
TGTGCCAGCGAGCCTGGGCTGAACACTGAAGCTTTCTTT
>.|15|TRBV15|TRBJ2-2|TRBD1
CATSRGQQDTGELFF
TGTGCCACCAGCAGGGGACAGCAAGACACCGGGGAGCTGTTTTTT
>.|13|TRBV4-1|TRBJ2-7|.
CASSVGGLGEQYF
TGCGCCAGCAGCGTAGGGGGTCTCGGCGAGCAGTACTTC
>.|14|TRBV6-5|TRBJ2-5|TRBD2
CASSRGLAYKTQYF
TGTGCCAGCAGCCGGGGACTAGCGTATAAGACCCAGTACTTC
>once|15|TRBV5-4|TRBJ1-1|.
CASSLTQGGNTEAFF
TGTGCCAGCAGCTTGACCCAGGGTGGTAACACTGAAGCTTTCTTT
>.|15|TRBV7-2|TRBJ1-2|TRBD1
CASSLRTGDNYGYTF
TGTGCCAGCAGCTTAAGGACAGGAGATAACTATGGCTACACCTTC
>.|15|TRBV5-1|TRBJ1-1|.
CASSRLKFGNTEAFF
TGCGCCAGCAGCAGACTTAAATTCGGGAACACTGAAGCTTTCTTT
>.|11|TRBV30|TRBJ1-1|.
CAWNRDTEAFF
TGTGCCTGGAACAGGGACACTGAAGCTTTCTTT
>.|14|TRBV30|TRBJ1-3|.
CAWRLRYLGNTIYF
TGTGCCTGGAGACTGAGGTATCTTGGAAACACCATATATTTT
>.|14|TRBV11-3|TRBJ2-1|.
CASSPDGGYNEQFF
TGTGCCAGCAGCCCGGACGGGGGCTACAATGAGCAGTTCTTC
>.|12|TRBV18|TRBJ2-7|.
CASSQIGDEQYF
TGTGCCAGCTCGCAGATTGGAGACGAGCAGTACTTC
>.|17|TRBV5-6|TRBJ2-3|.
CASSPPRDSLITDTQYF
TGTGCCAGCAGCCCCCCACGAGACAGTCTAATCACAGATACGCAGTATTTT
>.|17|TRBV5-1|TRBJ1-1|TRBD1
CASSLTSGQGLRTEAFF
TGCGCCAGCAGCTTGACATCTGGACAGGGCTTGAGGACTGAAGCTTTCTTT
>.|12|TRBV7-3|TRBJ1-5|TRBD1
CASSSGGRPQHF
TGTGCCAGCAGCTCAGGGGGTCGGCCCCAGCATTTT
>.|14|TRBV27|TRBJ1-2|.
CASSPGHQNYGYTF
TGTGCCAGTTCGCCGGGACACCAAAACTATGGCTACACCTTC
>.|15|TRBV5-1|TRBJ2-3|.
CASSETGISTDTQYF
TGCGCCAGCAGCGAGACAGGAATAAGCACAGATACGCAGTATTTT
>.|15|TRBV19|TRBJ2-7|TRBD2
CASSVWTSGQREQYF
TGTGCCAGTAGTGTCTGGACTAGCGGGCAAAGGGAGCAGTACTTC
>.|12|TRBV2|TRBJ1-4|.
CASSLSNEKLFF
TGTGCCAGCAGTCTTAGTAATGAAAAACTGTTTTTT
>.|13|TRBV28|TRBJ2-7|.
CASSLNRAGEQYF
TGTGCCAGCAGTTTAAACAGGGCGGGCGAGCAGTACTTC
>.|17|TRBV28|TRBJ1-2|.
CASSPTSPGYSNYGYTF
TGTGCCAGCAGCCCCACGAGCCCGGGGTACTCTAACTATGGCTACACCTTC
>.|12|TRBV25-1|TRBJ2-7|.
CASSARTYEQYF
TGTGCCAGCAGTGCCAGGACCTACGAGCAGTACTTC
>.|16|TRBV19|TRBJ1-4|.
CASSRLTGATNEKLFF
TGTGCCAGTAGTAGATTGACGGGGGCAACTAATGAAAAACTGTTTTTT
>.|15|TRBV7-3|TRBJ1-1|.
CASSSSLNQNTEAFF
TGTGCCAGCAGCTCATCACTAAACCAGAACACTGAAGCTTTCTTT
>.|15|TRBV5-6|TRBJ1-1|TRBD1
CASSLYGDRDTEAFF
TGTGCCAGCAGCTTGTACGGGGACAGGGACACCGAAGCTTTCTTT
>.|15|TRBV10-3|TRBJ2-2|TRBD2
CAISESSGETGELFF
TGTGCCATCAGTGAGTCCAGCGGGGAGACCGGGGAGCTGTTTTTT
>.|13|TRBV10-1|TRBJ2-7|.
CASSAGVGYEQYF
TGCGCCAGCAGTGCGGGAGTAGGCTACGAGCAGTACTTC
>.|15|TRBV6-7|TRBJ1-5|.
CAGSEEGVINQPQHF
TGTGCCGGCTCCGAAGAGGGGGTAATTAATCAGCCCCAGCATTTT
>once|14|TRBV7-9|TRBJ1-2|.
CASSLVSRDYGYTF
TGTGCCAGCAGCTTAGTATCCAGGGACTATGGCTACACCTTC
>once|15|TRBV27|TRBJ2-1|TRBD2
CASSFLLAGYNEQFF
TGTGCCAGCAGTTTTCTCCTAGCGGGGTACAATGAGCAGTTCTTC
>.|16|TRBV5-1|TRBJ2-3|TRBD2
CASSLARLAGADTQYF
TGCGCCAGCAGCTTGGCCAGACTAGCGGGAGCAGATACGCAGTATTTT
>once|14|TRBV7-8|TRBJ2-7|TRBD1
CASMRQGAGYEQYF
TGTGCCAGCATGAGACAGGGGGCGGGCTACGAGCAGTACTTC
>once|15|TRBV7-2|TRBJ2-3|.
CASSLVVRVTDTQYF
TGTGCCAGCAGCTTAGTAGTTCGGGTCACAGATACGCAGTATTTT
>once|16|TRBV11-1|TRBJ2-3|TRBD1
CASSQTGGPSTDTQYF
TGTGCCAGCAGCCAGACAGGGGGCCCAAGCACAGATACGCAGTATTTT
>once|15|TRBV19|TRBJ2-3|TRBD2
CASVSGLAGTDTQYF
TGTGCCAGTGTATCAGGACTAGCGGGCACAGATACGCAGTATTTT
>.|17|TRBV7-8|TRBJ2-3|TRBD1
CASTLMGTGRRTDTQYF
TGTGCCAGCACCTTAATGGGGACAGGGCGGCGCACAGATACGCAGTATTTT
>.|14|TRBV13|TRBJ2-7|.
CASSPMNRAYEQYF
TGTGCCAGCAGCCCGATGAACAGGGCTTACGAGCAGTACTTC
>.|13|TRBV6-5|TRBJ2-3|.
CASSRFVTDTQYF
TGTGCCAGCAGCCGGTTTGTAACAGATACGCAGTATTTT
>.|14|TRBV6-1|TRBJ2-7|.
CASSPGGTSYEQYF
TGTGCCAGCAGCCCTGGAGGGACCTCCTACGAGCAGTACTTC
>.|17|TRBV5-1|TRBJ1-2|.
CASSGGSLTLANYGYTF
TGCGCCAGCAGCGGAGGGTCCCTAACCTTAGCTAACTATGGCTACACCTTC
>.|14|TRBV9|TRBJ2-7|.
CASSAQGERGEQYF
TGTGCCAGCAGCGCACAGGGTGAGAGGGGCGAGCAGTACTTC
>.|14|TRBV7-3|TRBJ1-1|TRBD1
CASSLTGDYTEAFF
TGTGCCAGCAGCCTTACAGGGGACTACACTGAAGCTTTCTTT
>.|16|TRBV7-9|TRBJ2-7|TRBD2
CASSLVSLAGTYEQYF
TGTGCCAGCAGCTTAGTGAGTCTAGCGGGAACCTACGAGCAGTACTTC
>.|13|TRBV5-1|TRBJ1-2|.
CASSNREGYGYTF
TGCGCCAGCAGCAACAGGGAGGGCTATGGCTACACCTTC
>.|15|TRBV6-5|TRBJ2-1|.
CASSQRQVTYNEQFF
TGTGCCAGCAGCCAACGACAGGTGACCTACAATGAGCAGTTCTTC
>once|11|TRBV20-1|TRBJ2-7|.
CSASSYYEQYF
TGCAGTGCTAGCAGTTATTACGAGCAGTACTTC
>.|14|TRBV4-1|TRBJ1-2|.
CASSQRTPDGGYTF
TGCGCCAGCAGCCAGCGGACTCCCGACGGGGGCTACACCTTC
>.|15|TRBV9|TRBJ2-1|TRBD2
CASSVASGGYNEQFF
TGTGCCAGCAGCGTCGCTAGCGGGGGGTACAATGAGCAGTTCTTC
>.|16|TRBV19|TRBJ2-3|TRBD1
CASSTGQGGLTDTQYF
TGTGCCAGTAGTACTGGACAGGGGGGACTCACAGATACGCAGTATTTT
>.|18|TRBV9|TRBJ2-5|TRBD2
CASSILAGGPRVQETQYF
TGTGCCAGCAGCATACTAGCGGGGGGGCCCCGCGTCCAAGAGACCCAGTACTTC
>.|13|TRBV10-1|TRBJ1-6|.
CAPGGDGNSPLHF
TGCGCCCCAGGAGGGGACGGAAATTCACCCCTCCACTTT
>once|15|TRBV27|TRBJ2-1|.
CASSRRSSSYNEQFF
TGTGCCAGCAGTCGCCGATCGAGCTCCTACAATGAGCAGTTCTTC
>.|16|TRBV27|TRBJ2-7|.
CASSLVGASLHYEQYF
TGTGCCAGCAGTTTAGTTGGGGCTTCTCTACACTACGAGCAGTACTTC